Listed below are T cell receptor beta chains from one sample, sequenced in a study of control samples from healthy donors and cancer patients. Assay used: immunoSEQ multiplex PCR; TCRdb lists only in-frame clones, some missing. The profile shows tens of thousands of clones, around four fifths of them singletons. Material: blood. The receptors derive from a man aged 50 to 59 in good health. CDR3s include the opening cysteine and the closing phenylalanine or tryptophan. D genes are given only for firm matches. Size is omitted from some rows. Given values are once, few, many or a class for expanded clones.

NA,TRBJ1-2,TRBV6-5,NA,TGTGCCAGCAGTTACGCCGGGCAGCTTAACTATGGCTACACCTTC,CASSYAGQLNYGYTF
NA,TRBJ2-7,TRBV6-2/TRBV6-3,NA,TGTGCCAGCACCCCCTGGCGGACCTACGAGCAGTACTTC,CASTPWRTYEQYF
NA,TRBJ2-7,TRBV27,NA,TGTGCCAGCAGTTTACGTCAGTCCTACGAGCAGTACTTC,CASSLRQSYEQYF
NA,TRBJ1-5,TRBV28,TRBD1,TGTGCCAGCAGTCCCGGACAGGGACTTAACAGAGGTCAGCCCCAGCATTTT,CASSPGQGLNRGQPQHF
NA,TRBJ2-2,TRBV7-2,TRBD2,TGTGCCAGCAGCTTAGCGGCGGGAGGGTTAGTCCGGGAGCTGTTTTTT,CASSLAAGGLVRELFF
NA,TRBJ2-6,TRBV3-1/TRBV3-2,TRBD2,TGTGCCAGCAGCCGTACCGGGACTAGCGGGCACCTCTCTGGGGCCAACGTCCTGACTTTC,CASSRTGTSGHLSGANVLTF
once,TRBJ2-1,TRBV11-3,NA,TGTGCCAGCAGCCTCCTGAGCGGACCCTCCTACAATGAGCAGTTCTTC,CASSLLSGPSYNEQFF
NA,TRBJ1-2,TRBV30,NA,TGTGCCTGGAGTGTATTCCCGTCCCGCTATGGCTACACCTTC,CAWSVFPSRYGYTF
NA,TRBJ1-2,TRBV21-1,NA,TGTGCCAGCAGCAAAGAGTCCGAGGGAAGGGATGGCTACACCTTC,CASSKESEGRDGYTF
NA,TRBJ1-2,TRBV19,NA,TGTGCCAGTAGTATCCCCCGGGCCATCTATGGCTACACCTTC,CASSIPRAIYGYTF
NA,TRBJ1-4,TRBV3-1/TRBV3-2,NA,TGTGCCAGCAGCATTCGGGGGGAAAAACTGTTTTTT,CASSIRGEKLFF
once,TRBJ2-1,TRBV10-3,TRBD2,TGTGCCATCAGTGAGTCGCAGGGCGGGAGGAGGAATGAGCAGTTCTTC,CAISESQGGRRNEQFF
NA,TRBJ2-7,TRBV30,TRBD2,TGTGCCTGGAACGGGAGGGTCAACGAGCAGTACTTC,CAWNGRVNEQYF
NA,TRBJ1-5,TRBV3-1/TRBV3-2,TRBD1,TGTGCCAGCAGCCACACATTGGACAGGGGATGCCAGCCCCAGCATTTT,CASSHTLDRGCQPQHF
NA,TRBJ1-2,TRBV19,NA,TGTGCCAGTACTCCTGGGCAGGTCCTTAACTATGGCTACACCTTC,CASTPGQVLNYGYTF
NA,TRBJ2-7,TRBV7-9,NA,TGTGCCAGCAGTGTAACCGGGACCCCCTACGAGCAGTACTTC,CASSVTGTPYEQYF
NA,TRBJ2-5,TRBV5-1,TRBD1,TGCGCCAGCAGCTTGGGTTTGACAGGGGCCCAAGAGACCCAGTACTTC,CASSLGLTGAQETQYF
NA,TRBJ2-7,TRBV7-9,NA,TGTGCCAGCACCAAAACGGGGTTCGAGCAGTACTTC,CASTKTGFEQYF
NA,TRBJ2-3,TRBV9,NA,TGTGCCAGCAGCTCAAGGGGCAGGGGAGGAGATACGCAGTATTTT,CASSSRGRGGDTQYF
NA,TRBJ2-1,TRBV29-1,TRBD2,TGCAGCGTCATAGCGGGAGCGAGGAATGAGCAGTTCTTC,CSVIAGARNEQFF
NA,TRBJ1-2,TRBV7-8,TRBD1,TGTGCCAGCAGCTTAGGGCGGACAGGCAACTATGGCTACACCTTC,CASSLGRTGNYGYTF
NA,TRBJ2-1,TRBV22-1,NA,TGTCCTGGGAGCGCACGTGACAGCCTTGAGGAGCAGTTCTTC,CPGSARDSLEEQFF
once,TRBJ2-7,TRBV18,NA,TGTGCCAGCTCACCACCGAGGGGGAGCGCCTACGAGCAGTACTTC,CASSPPRGSAYEQYF
NA,TRBJ1-1,TRBV2,NA,TGTGCCAGCGTCAACCTAGGAAATGAAGCTTTCTTT,CASVNLGNEAFF
NA,TRBJ2-2,TRBV7-9,NA,TGTGCCAGCAGCCAACAAGCCGGGGAGCTGTTTTTT,CASSQQAGELFF
NA,TRBJ2-3,TRBV7-2,NA,TGTGCCAGCAGCGGCCCAGGGGATACGCAGTATTTT,CASSGPGDTQYF
NA,TRBJ1-1,TRBV6-1,NA,TGTGCCAGCAGTGAAGACAGCTACATGAACACTGAAGCTTTCTTT,CASSEDSYMNTEAFF
NA,TRBJ2-3,TRBV3-1/TRBV3-2,TRBD2,TGTGCCAGCAGCCAAGTTTATGGACTAGCGGGAGGAACTAGCACAGATACGCAGTATTTT,CASSQVYGLAGGTSTDTQYF
once,TRBJ1-4,TRBV6-1,NA,TGTGCCAGCAGTGAAGAGGTCGTCGCTAATGAAAAACTGTTTTTT,CASSEEVVANEKLFF
few,TRBJ1-1,TRBV2,NA,TGTGCCAGCTCCCCGGGCAGATTGAACACTGAAGCTTTCTTT,CASSPGRLNTEAFF
NA,TRBJ1-5,TRBV6-6,NA,TGTGCCAGCACCAGCCACAGGGAAGGGGGGAATCAGCCCCAGCATTTT,CASTSHREGGNQPQHF
NA,TRBJ1-5,TRBV12-3/TRBV12-4,NA,TGTGCCAGCAGTGTCCAGAGCAATCAGCCCCAGCATTTT,CASSVQSNQPQHF
once,TRBJ2-5,TRBV30,NA,TGTGCCTGGAGTGTATCCCTGTCGGAGACCCAGTACTTC,CAWSVSLSETQYF
NA,TRBJ2-7,TRBV5-1,TRBD2,TGCGCCAGCAGCTTATACATCAGCGGGAGGGCCGCGTACGAGCAGTACTTC,CASSLYISGRAAYEQYF
few,TRBJ1-5,TRBV12-3/TRBV12-4,NA,TGTGCCAGCAGTTTGACGGGCAATCAGCCCCAGCATTTT,CASSLTGNQPQHF
NA,TRBJ1-1,TRBV25-1,NA,TGTGCCAGCAGTGATCTTGAGAGTAGGTCTGAAGCTTTCTTT,CASSDLESRSEAFF
NA,TRBJ1-1,TRBV2,NA,TGTGCCAGCAGTGAAGGATGGGGGGCCAAGGCTTTCTTT,CASSEGWGAKAFF
NA,TRBJ1-1,TRBV6-5,NA,TGTGCCAGCAGTTACAGGGAGGACACTGAAGCTTTCTTT,CASSYREDTEAFF
NA,TRBJ1-2,TRBV11-3,NA,TGTGCCAGCAGCTTAGATCAGACAGGCTATGGCTACACCTTC,CASSLDQTGYGYTF
once,TRBJ2-2,TRBV6-5,TRBD2,TGTGCCAGCAGAAGACTAGCGGGAGGGGGCGGGGAGCTGTTTTTT,CASRRLAGGGGELFF
NA,TRBJ2-1,TRBV5-1,TRBD2,TGCGCCAGCAGCTTGTTTCCTAGCGGGAGCAATGAGCAGTTCTTC,CASSLFPSGSNEQFF
NA,TRBJ1-1,TRBV6-5,TRBD1,TGTGCCAGCAGTTACTCGGGACAGGGGAACACTGAAGCTTTCTTT,CASSYSGQGNTEAFF
NA,TRBJ2-7,TRBV27,TRBD2,TGTGCCAGCTCCCTCGGACTAGCGGGAGGTCCCTACGAGCAGTACTTC,CASSLGLAGGPYEQYF
NA,TRBJ2-6,TRBV11-2,TRBD1,TGTGCCAGCAGCTCACGACAGGGGTCCAACGTCCTGACTTTC,CASSSRQGSNVLTF
NA,TRBJ1-1,TRBV7-9,NA,TGTGCCAGCATTCGTTCGGTAAACACTGAAGCTTTCTTT,CASIRSVNTEAFF
NA,TRBJ1-1,TRBV28,NA,TGTGCCAGCAGCACCGGGGTGGGCACTGAAGCTTTCTTT,CASSTGVGTEAFF
few,TRBJ1-1,TRBV18,NA,TGTGCCAGCTCACCGATCGCAGGCAGGGGCACTGAAGCTTTCTTT,CASSPIAGRGTEAFF
NA,TRBJ1-1,TRBV6-5,NA,TGTGCCAGCAGCCCGGCGGGTAACACTGAAGCTTTCTTT,CASSPAGNTEAFF
NA,TRBJ1-5,TRBV19,NA,TGTGCCAGTAGCATAAACCCCGGAGGGGATAGCAATCAGCCCCAGCATTTT,CASSINPGGDSNQPQHF
once,TRBJ1-2,TRBV4-3,NA,TGCGCCAGCAGCCAAGATGAGGGGGAAAGCTATGGCTACACCTTC,CASSQDEGESYGYTF
NA,TRBJ1-1,TRBV21-1,NA,TGTGCCAGCAGCAAAGGTGGTACTGAAGCTTTCTTT,CASSKGGTEAFF
NA,TRBJ2-1,TRBV19,TRBD2,TGTGCCAGTAGTATAGTAGGTAGCGGGAGATTCTATGAGCAGTTCTTC,CASSIVGSGRFYEQFF
NA,TRBJ2-3,TRBV29-1,NA,TGCAGCGTTGAACTAGATACGCAGTATTTT,CSVELDTQYF
NA,TRBJ2-5,TRBV30,NA,TGTGCCTGGAGTGTGGGGGTCAATGCGGGCCAAGAGACCCAGTACTTC,CAWSVGVNAGQETQYF
NA,TRBJ2-7,TRBV19,NA,TGTGCCAGTAGTCATCACGGGAGAGGCTCCTACGAGCAGTACTTC,CASSHHGRGSYEQYF